These 11 T cell receptor beta chains were all obtained from the same sample, sequenced in a study of T cells expressing NK-cell markers. Following a re-call of the 5' RACE reads, TCRdb has one entry per CDR3 protein and lacks DNA. The sample table sets out about 540,000 distinct CDR3 sequences. Material: blood T cells: a sorted CD56 or NKG2C T cell subset, CD4+ or CD8+ T cells, or bulk PBMC T cells (not recorded which). These receptors were taken from a young man in good health.

This sequence joins TRBV27 and TRBJ2-7; TCRdb's assignment of TRBD1 cannot be checked, as there is no DNA. The CDR3 totals 15 residues. In germline, CDR1 is MNHEY, CDR2 SMNVEV (reference sequence). CDR3 sequence: CASSSPSGTTHEQYF.

V and J are TRBV12-3 or TRBV12-4 and TRBJ2-1. The CDR3 has 13 residues. This chain's CDR3 is CASSYGPNNEQFF.

The chain couples TRBV14 to TRBJ2-1; TCRdb outputs TRBD2, but without DNA this stays unchecked. This CDR3 has 16 amino acids. Germline CDR1 SGHDN, CDR2 FVKESK. This chain's CDR3 is CASSQARLPGYNEQFF.

The chain links TRBV7-8 to TRBJ2-1; as DNA is missing, the TRBD2 call by TCRdb cannot be tested. CDR1 is SGHVS, CDR2 FQNEAQ, per germline. The CDR3 runs to 14 residues. The CDR3 protein is CASSARDYHNEQFF. The entire variable domain, with the rest obtained from reference TRBV7-8 and TRBJ2-1, is as follows: GAGVSQSPRYKVAKRGQDVALRCDPISGHVSLFWYQQALGQGPEFLTYFQNEAQLDKSGLPSDRFFAERPEGSVSTLKIQRTQQEDSAVYLCASSARDYHNEQFFGPGTRLTVL.

The V and J genes are TRBV12-3 or TRBV12-4 and TRBJ2-3; the D call of TRBD2 rests on TCRdb alone, since no DNA is present to check it. The CDR3 has 19 residues. This CDR3 reads CASSPGLAGGPFGIDTQYF.

The rearrangement uses TRBV5-6 and TRBJ2-5; TCRdb's assignment of TRBD1 cannot be checked, as there is no DNA. CDR3 length: 13 residues. The germline V gene encodes CDR1 SGHDT and CDR2 YYEEEE. CDR3 sequence reads: CASRPGTLETQYF.

The J gene is TRBJ1-1, the V gene TRBV30; lacking DNA, the TRBD1 call made by TCRdb goes unchecked. Germline V gene data show CDR1 as GTSNPN and CDR2 as SVGIG (reference sequence). The CDR3 has 15 amino acids. This CDR3 is CAWSPGGGQETEAFF.

The rearrangement joins TRBV11-3 to TRBJ2-5; TCRdb's D call, TRBD2, is unchecked because there is no DNA. This CDR3 spans 16 amino acids. Germline-derived CDR1 and CDR2 are SGHNT and YENEEA. This CDR3 is CASSLGTSGNQETQYF.

The J gene is TRBJ1-1, the V gene TRBV9; as DNA is missing, the TRBD1 call by TCRdb cannot be tested. Per the germline V gene, CDR1 is SGDLS and CDR2 is YYNGEE. This CDR3 comprises 15 residues. The CDR3 sequence is CASSVTYRLNTEAFF.

This sequence joins TRBV6-1 and TRBJ1-4; TCRdb outputs TRBD1, but without DNA this stays unchecked. Germline CDR1 reads MNHNS; CDR2 reads SASEGT. The CDR3 has 14 residues. The CDR3 protein is CASSPQGVSEKLFF.

The chain carries TRBV12-3 or TRBV12-4 and TRBJ2-3; the D call from TCRdb, TRBD1, cannot be confirmed without DNA. The CDR3 covers 12 residues. CDR3 protein: CASSFGSPWLYF.